The 24 T cell receptor beta chains below were found in one sample sequenced in a study. MiXCR was run by TCRdb on the 5' RACE reads, yielding one entry per CDR3 protein. This sample has some 64,000 distinct CDR3 sequences, with about 20% found just once. Sequenced input: memory CD4+ T cells sorted from a lymph node. Noted subset: memory CD4+ T cells, CD4+CD45RO+CD25-. These receptors were taken from a female donor with breast cancer.

The rearrangement joins TRBV20-1 to TRBJ2-3; TRBD1 aligns across 10 bases. CDR1 and CDR2 from the germline V gene are DFQATT and SNEGSKA (reference sequence). This CDR3 comprises 13 residues. The CDR3 spells CRLPGQGRDTQYF. CDR3 DNA: TGCAGATTGCCGGGACAGGGGAGGGATACGCAGTATTTT.

At least ten counts were recorded for this clonotype. This chain connects TRBV7-2 to TRBJ2-1, with a weak D call TRBD1 (5 bases). Germline assignment: CDR1 SGHTA and CDR2 FQGNSA. The CDR3 is 14 residues long. With 4 bases removed from V and 4 bases from J, the gap between germline ends came to 11 bases. CDR3 residues: CASSSQGTYNEQFF. Written as DNA, the CDR3 is TGTGCCAGCAGCTCCCAGGGAACGTACAATGAGCAGTTCTTC.

There are a few counts of this clonotype. The rearrangement uses TRBV27 and TRBJ2-7, with 8 bases lining up with TRBD1. J gave up 5 bases and V 5 bases, and 11 bases lay outside the gene matches. Germline CDR1 reads MNHEY; CDR2 reads SMNVEV (reference sequence). The CDR3 length is 15 residues. This chain's CDR3 is CASSPLGQEGNEQYF. CDR3 in DNA: TGTGCCAGCAGTCCACTGGGACAGGAGGGGAACGAGCAGTACTTC.

There are many counts of this clonotype. The chain carries TRBV12-3 or TRBV12-4 and TRBJ1-5; no firm D call. The CDR3 consists of 14 residues. Trimming cost V 2 bases and J 2 bases, with 7 bases left between them. This CDR3 reads CASSLLGGNQPQHF. CDR3 sequence (DNA): TGTGCCAGCAGTTTACTGGGAGGCAATCAGCCCCAGCATTTT.

V and J are TRBV11-2 and TRBJ2-7, with 12 bases identical to TRBD1. Looked up from germline, CDR1 is SGHAT and CDR2 is FQNNGV. This CDR3 comprises 14 residues. The CDR3 bases are TGTGTCAGTCGCGGGGGACAGGGGGCTTACGAGCAGTACTTC. Encoded protein: CVSRGGQGAYEQYF.

This clonotype was recorded at least ten times. V gene TRBV10-3 combines with J gene TRBJ1-2; D may be TRBD1 (5 bases). CDR3 length: 12 amino acids. V lost 4 bases and J lost 6, with 9 bases in between. CDR1 ENHRY and CDR2 SYGVKD come from the germline V gene. CDR3 coding DNA: TGTGCCATCAGTGTAAGAGGGGATGGCTACACCTTC. Residues: CAISVRGDGYTF.

This rearrangement joins TRBV18 to TRBJ1-1; D is perhaps TRBD1 (6 bases). The germline CDR1 and CDR2 sequences are KGHSH and LQKENI. CDR3 length: 15 residues. V gave up 3 bases and J gave up 7 bases, with 18 bases separating them. The DNA for the CDR3 is TGTGCCAGCTCACCCGTTACAGGGAGGGAGGGTGAAGCTTTCTTT. Its translation: CASSPVTGREGEAFF. The complete variable domain, with remaining parts taken from reference TRBV18 and TRBJ1-1, reads NAGVMQNPRHLVRRRGQEARLRCSPMKGHSHVYWYRQLPEEGLKFMVYLQKENIIDESGMPKERFSAEFPKEGPSILRIQQVVRGDSAAYFCASSPVTGREGEAFFGQGTRLTVV.

This clonotype was observed a handful of times. V and J are TRBV19 and TRBJ2-3; possible D gene TRBD2, 5 bases. V lost 3 bases, J lost 4 bases, and 14 bases lay in between. The length of the CDR3 is 15 residues. From germline, CDR1 is LNHDA and CDR2 SQIVND (reference sequence). This chain's CDR3 is CASSMAAEGPDTQYF. CDR3 nucleotides: TGTGCCAGTAGTATGGCGGCAGAGGGCCCAGATACGCAGTATTTT.

In this sample, this clonotype turned up a few times. The V call is TRBV4-3, the J call TRBJ1-2; D unresolved. The V gene's germline CDR1 is LGHNA and CDR2 YSLEER. The V end lost 1 base, the J end lost 8 bases, and 20 bases lay between the germline ends. CDR3 length: 16 amino acids. The CDR3 DNA is TGCGCCAGCAGCCAAGGCCCTGGCCTAATTGGAAACGGCTACACCTTC. As protein: CASSQGPGLIGNGYTF.

Points on this clonotype: This may come from a read error, since a much larger clone is one base off. This chain uses TRBV11-3 with TRBJ2-3; D uncertain. Germline V gene lookup returns CDR1 SGHNT and CDR2 YENEEA. This CDR3 is 14 amino acids long. V lost 1 base and J 2 bases, leaving 7 bases between the germline ends. The CDR3 DNA reads as TGTGCCAGCAGCTTAGGGCAGAACACAGATACGCAGTATTTT. Translating gives CASSLGQNTDTQYF.

V and J are TRBV2 and TRBJ2-1; possibly TRBD1 for D (7 bases). The CDR3 is 12 residues long. Germline V gene data show CDR1 as SNHLY and CDR2 as FYNNEI. Trimming shortened V by 6 bases and J by 12 bases, and 15 bases separated the two germline ends. This chain's CDR3 is CASSVDREAQFF. DNA of the CDR3: TGTGCCAGCAGCGTAGACAGGGAGGCGCAGTTCTTC.

The V call is TRBV7-3, the J call TRBJ2-2; weak D call: TRBD2 (5 bases). This CDR3 is built from 15 residues. Germline CDR1 reads SGHTA; CDR2 reads FQGTGA. The V and J ends lost 2 bases and 6 bases respectively, with 13 bases between them. CDR3 region: CASSLAVHGAGELFF. In nucleotides, the CDR3 is TGTGCCAGCAGCTTAGCAGTTCACGGGGCCGGGGAGCTGTTTTTT.

In regard to this clonotype: The CDR3 does not close with the conserved phenylalanine or tryptophan, likely indicating a read error. The V call is TRBV5-1, the J call TRBJ1-4, with TRBD1 identical over 7 bases. This CDR3 has 17 residues. J gave up 8 bases and V 4 bases, and 17 bases lay outside the gene matches. Germline CDR1 reads SGHRS; CDR2 reads YFSETQ. The CDR3 nucleotides are TGCGCCAGCAGCACTGGTAATACAGGGGTCGTAGGAGAAAAACTGTTTTCT. This translates into CASSTGNTGVVGEKLFS.

This clonotype showed up just a few times. The chain combines TRBV4-1 with TRBJ2-3, with D possibly TRBD1 on 5 matching bases. CDR1 and CDR2 (germline): MGHRA, YSYEKL. The CDR3 covers 15 residues. V lost 0 bases and J lost 4, with 11 bases in between. The CDR3, as DNA: TGCGCCAGCAGCCAAGAAGGGGATAGGGCAGATACGCAGTATTTT. It is translated as CASSQEGDRADTQYF.

As to this clonotype: Since the CDR3 does not end with the conserved phenylalanine or tryptophan, this likely comes from a read error. The chain has TRBV20-1 and TRBJ1-1, with D unresolved. V lost 0 bases and J lost 2, with 10 bases in between. Germline CDR1 reads DFQATT; CDR2 reads SNEGSKA (reference sequence). This CDR3 is 14 amino acids long. Here the CDR3 DNA reads TGCAGTGCTAGAGATGCCCAAGGCAACACTGAAGCTTTCTCT. Its protein is CSARDAQGNTEAFS.

This clonotype was counted ten times or more. Written as DNA, the CDR3 is TGCGCCAGCAGCTTAACGACTAGCGGGGGGGCCTACGAGCAGTACTTC. Its translation is CASSLTTSGGAYEQYF. The chain joins TRBV5-1 to TRBJ2-7; 14 nucleotides line up with TRBD2. This CDR3 contains 16 residues. Germline V CDR1 and CDR2: SGHRS, YFSETQ. Losses at the gene ends were 2 bases for V and 2 bases for J; bases not matched to a gene: 3.

This clonotype was seen a handful of times. This sequence joins TRBV5-1 and TRBJ2-4; TRBD1 matches at 7 bases. The CDR3 totals 13 residues. Germline CDR1 and CDR2: SGHRS and YFSETQ. Losses at the gene ends were 5 bases for V and 11 bases for J; bases not matched to a gene: 10. The CDR3 sequence is CASSFDRVGFQYF. As DNA, the CDR3 is TGCGCCAGCAGTTTTGACAGGGTGGGGTTTCAGTACTTC.

About this clonotype itself: One end of the junction fails to match germline, which may point to a read error. The gene calls are TRBV28 and TRBJ2-7; 8 nucleotides align to TRBD2. The CDR3 is 12 amino acids. Per the germline V gene, CDR1 is MDHEN and CDR2 is SYDVKM. The CDR3: CASEDSGLGRKF. For the CDR3, the DNA is TGTGCCAGCGAGGATTCGGGACTAGGAAGAAAGTTC. The variable domain in full, completed from reference TRBV28 and TRBJ2-7, reads DVKVTQSSRYLVKRTGEKVFLECVQDMDHENMFWYRQDPGLGLRLIYFSYDVKMKEKGDIPEGYSVSREKKERFSLILESASTNQTSMYLCASEDSGLGRKFGPGTRLTVT.

This clonotype was counted at least ten times. The chain combines TRBV9 with TRBJ1-1; D is perhaps TRBD1 (5 bases). V was clipped by 0 bases and J by 6 bases, with 15 bases between them. Per germline, CDR1 SGDLS and CDR2 YYNGEE. CDR3 size: 15 residues. CDR3 in DNA: TGTGCCAGCAGCGTAGTATCCGGGCTGGGGGCTGAAGCTTTCTTT. This translates into CASSVVSGLGAEAFF.

This clonotype has just one count. J is TRBJ2-1 and V is TRBV7-3; 10 bases match TRBD2. The CDR3 consists of 15 residues. V lost 6 bases to trimming and J lost 2 bases; unmatched junction nucleotides: 4. CDR1 is SGHTA, CDR2 FQGTGA, per germline. DNA of the CDR3: TGTGCCAGCAGTCTAGCGGGAGACGCCTACAATGAGCAGTTCTTC. Residues: CASSLAGDAYNEQFF.

In its sample, this clonotype was seen a few times. The rearrangement uses TRBV5-1 and TRBJ2-5, with 7 positions matching TRBD2. Germline-derived CDR1 and CDR2 are SGHRS and YFSETQ. V lost 1 base and J lost 5; bases outside the gene matches: 5. The CDR3 is made up of 14 amino acids. The CDR3 here is CASSLQRGPETQYF. In nucleotides, the CDR3 is TGCGCCAGCAGCTTGCAGCGGGGACCCGAGACCCAGTACTTC. The complete variable domain, with remaining parts taken from reference TRBV5-1 and TRBJ2-5, reads KAGVTQTPRYLIKTRGQQVTLSCSPISGHRSVSWYQQTPGQGLQFLFEYFSETQRNKGNFPGRFSGRQFSNSRSEMNVSTLELGDSALYLCASSLQRGPETQYFGPGTRLLVL.

The rearrangement joins TRBV5-1 to TRBJ1-2, with 7 bases lining up with TRBD1. V shed 4 bases and J 2 bases; nucleotides not matched to a gene: 11. CDR3 length equals 16 residues. CDR1 and CDR2 from the germline V gene are SGHRS and YFSETQ. Here the CDR3 reads CASSRGGTELNYGYTF. CDR3 DNA sequence: TGCGCCAGCAGCAGGGGGGGGACAGAGCTAAACTATGGCTACACCTTC.

A remark on this clonotype: One end of the junction is discordant with germline, which a read error may explain. Here the CDR3 reads CASSLYGGELVF. In nucleotides, the CDR3 is TGTGCCAGCAGTTTATATGGTGGGGAGCTGGTTTTT. The chain links TRBV12-3 or TRBV12-4 to TRBJ2-2; a possible D gene is TRBD2 (5 bases). This CDR3 spans 12 amino acids.

This clonotype was counted only a few times. V gene TRBV18 combines with J gene TRBJ2-7; tentatively, D is TRBD1 or TRBD2 (5 bases each). V lost 3 bases, J lost 6 bases, and 15 bases lay in between. This CDR3 has 14 amino acids. Germline V gene lookup returns CDR1 KGHSH and CDR2 LQKENI. DNA for the CDR3: TGTGCCAGCTCACCCGGGACCGTCTGGGTCGAGCAGTACTTC. Protein product: CASSPGTVWVEQYF.